The TCR beta chain described here comes from a study of cytomegalovirus exposure and HLA in healthy donors. Overall study findings and caveats: The listing of 150 to 200 TCR beta chains classed them as cytomegalovirus-associated.

Germline CDR1 and CDR2: SGHRS and YFSETQ. This CDR3 contains 14 residues. PCR employed 60 Vbeta and 13 Jbeta primers. Profiling relied on immunoSEQ multiplex PCR, and the TCRdb table lists in-frame clones only, not all of them. In the table there are approximately 150,000 clones, just under 80% of which are singletons. Concerning this clone itself: Its matching antigen is unknown. One end of the junction does not line up with germline, which may come from a read error. The sample holds other DNA sequences that translate to the same CDR3.

This clonotype was obtained from a man aged 18 to 30 in good health and CMV-seropositive. The V call is TRBV5-1, the J call TRBJ2-7; 7 nucleotides line up with TRBD1. Sequencing was performed on PBMCs. CDR3: CASSLRQGAYEQYF. The DNA for the CDR3 is TGCGCCAGCAGCTTGCGACAGGGAGCCTATGAGCAGTACTTC.